The rows below give T cell receptor beta chains drawn from one sample of a study of OX40 agonist ivuxolimab in advanced cancers. Produced via immunoSEQ multiplex PCR; TCRdb's table is partial and in-frame only. The table has about 83,000 clones, 84% seen once. This specimen was CD4+ or CD8+ T cells sorted from blood, taken in a trial of the OX40 agonist ivuxolimab. The receptor set was obtained from an adult with an advanced solid tumor such as melanoma, head and neck, liver or kidney cancer. Both conserved end residues are part of each CDR3. The order of the fields is J gene, clone size, V gene, CDR3 protein. Clone size, where shown, is once, few, many, or a class for clones that have expanded.

J gene: TRBJ1-3
clone size: NA
V gene: TRBV9
CDR3 protein: CASSTWDRVHTIYF

J gene: TRBJ1-3
clone size: NA
V gene: TRBV5-1
CDR3 protein: CASSLATQAAGNTIYF

J gene: TRBJ1-1
clone size: NA
V gene: TRBV7-6
CDR3 protein: CASSRSKGVSEAFF

J gene: TRBJ2-5
clone size: NA
V gene: TRBV19
CDR3 protein: CASSIGPLRQETQYF

J gene: TRBJ1-6
clone size: NA
V gene: TRBV18
CDR3 protein: CASSPRDSRNSPLHF

J gene: TRBJ2-5
clone size: NA
V gene: TRBV18
CDR3 protein: CASSPPGTGRFQETQYF

J gene: TRBJ2-7
clone size: NA
V gene: TRBV14
CDR3 protein: CASSQEAATQYEQYF

J gene: TRBJ1-1
clone size: NA
V gene: TRBV19
CDR3 protein: CASSMNRGETEAFF

J gene: TRBJ1-3
clone size: NA
V gene: TRBV9
CDR3 protein: CASSVGWSSGNTIYF

J gene: NA
clone size: NA
V gene: TRBV10-3
CDR3 protein: CAISDGRSSYEQYF

J gene: TRBJ1-1
clone size: NA
V gene: TRBV6-5
CDR3 protein: CASSYRTGGFNTEAFF

J gene: TRBJ2-7
clone size: NA
V gene: TRBV5-1
CDR3 protein: CASSLEAVPYEQYF

J gene: TRBJ2-1
clone size: NA
V gene: TRBV7-2
CDR3 protein: CASSLSPVRHDEQFF

J gene: TRBJ1-1
clone size: once
V gene: TRBV5-6
CDR3 protein: CASSPYPPQGNTEAFF

J gene: TRBJ2-7
clone size: few
V gene: TRBV2
CDR3 protein: CASSDWRDVYEQYF

J gene: TRBJ1-1
clone size: NA
V gene: TRBV6-1
CDR3 protein: CASSRQGLNTEAFF

J gene: TRBJ2-1
clone size: NA
V gene: TRBV7-9
CDR3 protein: CASSLLGGKSYNEQFF

J gene: TRBJ1-5
clone size: NA
V gene: TRBV19
CDR3 protein: CASKVRGFNQPQHF

J gene: TRBJ1-5
clone size: few
V gene: TRBV5-1
CDR3 protein: CASSLDMGNQPQHF

J gene: TRBJ1-2
clone size: NA
V gene: TRBV5-4
CDR3 protein: CASSLGTPGNYGYTF

J gene: TRBJ2-1
clone size: NA
V gene: TRBV7-2
CDR3 protein: CASSPSSYNEQFF

J gene: TRBJ1-2
clone size: NA
V gene: TRBV14
CDR3 protein: CASSQVGRLGGGGYTF

J gene: TRBJ1-6
clone size: NA
V gene: TRBV6-5
CDR3 protein: CASSYTVTGGGSPLHF

J gene: TRBJ1-3
clone size: NA
V gene: TRBV30
CDR3 protein: CAWTTGGNTIYF

J gene: TRBJ1-3
clone size: NA
V gene: TRBV18
CDR3 protein: CASSPADSSGNTIYF

J gene: TRBJ1-6
clone size: NA
V gene: TRBV5-6
CDR3 protein: CASSLRTLDRVLHF

J gene: TRBJ1-1
clone size: NA
V gene: TRBV6-6
CDR3 protein: CASSYGVGPEAFF

J gene: TRBJ1-1
clone size: many
V gene: TRBV13
CDR3 protein: CASRTRGGLNTEAFF

J gene: TRBJ2-5
clone size: NA
V gene: TRBV7-9
CDR3 protein: CASSFIGETQYF

J gene: NA
clone size: once
V gene: TRBV2
CDR3 protein: CASTTQPVVAYEQYF

J gene: TRBJ1-2
clone size: NA
V gene: TRBV5-6
CDR3 protein: CASSLRTGGGYGYTF

J gene: TRBJ2-1
clone size: NA
V gene: TRBV6-4
CDR3 protein: CASSFLSGGDKYEQFF

J gene: TRBJ1-2
clone size: NA
V gene: TRBV27
CDR3 protein: CASSSEQGNYGYTF

J gene: TRBJ2-7
clone size: NA
V gene: TRBV2
CDR3 protein: CASSEMGAGRMTYEQYF

J gene: TRBJ1-5
clone size: NA
V gene: TRBV6-5
CDR3 protein: CASSYAGPNQPQHF

J gene: TRBJ1-2
clone size: NA
V gene: TRBV7-2
CDR3 protein: CASSQVARWNYGYTF

J gene: TRBJ1-1
clone size: NA
V gene: TRBV4-3
CDR3 protein: CASSQGVGHSNTEAFF

J gene: TRBJ1-4
clone size: few
V gene: TRBV7-8
CDR3 protein: CASSLDGRARNGKLFF

J gene: TRBJ2-3
clone size: NA
V gene: TRBV5-1
CDR3 protein: CASSLLAGGPQDTQYF

J gene: TRBJ1-3
clone size: NA
V gene: TRBV10-3
CDR3 protein: CAIGDSTSGNTIYF

J gene: TRBJ1-2
clone size: NA
V gene: TRBV7-3
CDR3 protein: CASSPGQGYGYTF

J gene: TRBJ2-5
clone size: NA
V gene: TRBV14
CDR3 protein: CASSQDRASSLQETQYF

J gene: TRBJ1-1
clone size: NA
V gene: TRBV6-5
CDR3 protein: CASTLGQGTNTEAFF

J gene: TRBJ2-7
clone size: once
V gene: TRBV21-1
CDR3 protein: CASSTGRGDPYEQYF

J gene: TRBJ1-1
clone size: NA
V gene: TRBV6-5
CDR3 protein: CASSPGRGTNTEAFF

J gene: TRBJ2-7
clone size: NA
V gene: TRBV7-3
CDR3 protein: CASSPQGDATSSYEQYF

J gene: TRBJ1-1
clone size: NA
V gene: TRBV6-1
CDR3 protein: CASSERENTEAFF

J gene: TRBJ2-1
clone size: NA
V gene: TRBV5-1
CDR3 protein: CASSLRVSYNEQFF

J gene: TRBJ1-1
clone size: once
V gene: TRBV7-2
CDR3 protein: CASGLGLDYTEAFF

J gene: TRBJ2-1
clone size: NA
V gene: TRBV5-8
CDR3 protein: CASSARGGTIIHEQFF

J gene: TRBJ1-1
clone size: NA
V gene: TRBV2
CDR3 protein: CASRATGWDTEAFF

J gene: TRBJ1-5
clone size: few
V gene: TRBV19
CDR3 protein: CASTLGRVDQPQHF